This TCR beta chain was documented in a study of human T cells and chemical hapten exposure. This clonotype was seen only a few times. The time point was: pre-sensitization, week 0. Treatment given: therapeutic diphenylcyclopropenone sensitization with weekly scalp DPC. TCRdb re-called the RACE reads through MiXCR, storing one row per CDR3 protein. The top ten clones hold more than 8% of a sample with around 350,000 distinct CDR3 sequences, 5.5% of them seen once. The sequence derives from a woman between 18 and 29 years old with alopecia areata. Some clones in this sample may be carry-over from other donors' samples. The sample in question was whole blood, obtained in connection with sensitization to the hapten diphenylcyclopropenone (DPC).

The CDR3 nucleotides are TGTGCCAGCAGTTTATCGGGACAGGGGAAGAAAGAGCAGTACTTC. Its protein is CASSLSGQGKKEQYF. This chain joins TRBV27 and TRBJ2-7; 10 bases are a match to TRBD1. After removal of 0 bases from V and 7 bases from J, the junction contained 6 bases not matched to a gene. The germline gives CDR1 MNHEY, CDR2 SMNVEV (reference sequence). The CDR3 loop spans 15 amino acids.